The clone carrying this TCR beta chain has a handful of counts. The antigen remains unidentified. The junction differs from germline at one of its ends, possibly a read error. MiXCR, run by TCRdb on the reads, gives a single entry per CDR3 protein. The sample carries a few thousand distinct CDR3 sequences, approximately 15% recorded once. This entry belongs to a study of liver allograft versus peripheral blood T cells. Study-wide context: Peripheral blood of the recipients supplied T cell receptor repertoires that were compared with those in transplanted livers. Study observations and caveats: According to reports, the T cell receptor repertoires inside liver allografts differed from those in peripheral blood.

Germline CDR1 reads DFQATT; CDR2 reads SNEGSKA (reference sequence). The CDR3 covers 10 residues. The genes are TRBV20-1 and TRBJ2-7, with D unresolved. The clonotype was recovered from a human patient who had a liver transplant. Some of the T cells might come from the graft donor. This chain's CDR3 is CSARDITPIF. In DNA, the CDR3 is TGCAGTGCTAGAGATATCACCCCAATCTTC.